The source of this T cell receptor beta chain is a study of PD-L1 blockade in urothelial cancer. Study-wide background: Samples came from 3 weeks, at the second dose, and 6 weeks into treatment.

Indicated time point: pretreatment peripheral blood. TCR analog templates of synthetic origin were spiked into each PCR. The repertoire was sequenced with immunoSEQ multiplex PCR; TCRdb's copy has only in-frame clones and lacks some. The table shows fewer than 50,000 clones, with more than 70% occurring only once. Germline V gives CDR1 SGHNT, CDR2 YENEEA. J was trimmed by 6 bases and V by 3 bases; bases with no gene match: 8. The CDR3 totals 15 residues. Note on this clone: The antigen is not known.

Study-wide results and caveats: It was durable-benefit patients whose tumor-associated blood clones expanded more at 3 weeks.

The sequence came from a donor at least 40 years old with urothelial cancer. The V call is TRBV11-3, the J call TRBJ2-3; 8 bases are shared with TRBD1. Specimen: PBMCs, collected around atezolizumab (anti-PD-L1) treatment. CDR3 nucleotides: TGTGCCAGCAGCTTGCGCAGGGGGCTTACTGATACGCAGTATTTT. Translating gives CASSLRRGLTDTQYF. Looking up the rest from reference TRBV11-3 and TRBJ2-3 gives the full variable domain: EAGVVQSPRYKIIEKKQPVAFWCNPISGHNTLYWYLQNLGQGPELLIRYENEEAVDDSQLPKDRFSAERLKGVDSTLKIQPAELGDSAVYLCASSLRRGLTDTQYFGPGTRLTVL.